The following is a T cell receptor beta chain sequence with its context. This clone was recorded at least ten times. There is no known antigen for this receptor. Base-call qualities are not available, and no considerably larger clone is one nucleotide away. A single peripheral blood draw of approximately 0.11 L on average was collected from each donor into heparinised tubes. A BD FACSAria II and a panel including CD45RO, CCR7, CD25, CD127, CD95 and CD27 were used to sort naive, central memory, regulatory and stem cell-like memory CD4+ T cells. All sorted populations exceeded 95% purity. PBMCs were isolated immediately by Lymphoprep density gradient centrifugation and stained directly without culture. So that batch effects would be minimized, each experiment stained and sorted samples in pairs, pairing one healthy donor with one patient. The germline V gene encodes CDR1 SEHNR and CDR2 FQNEAQ (reference sequence). The CDR3 runs 13 amino acids, cysteine and phenylalanine included. This entry keeps only the CDR3 DNA: 39 bases, framed from base 1. V and J are truncated by 5 bases and 0 bases respectively, leaving an intervening sequence of 6 bases.

The entire isolated RNA was reverse transcribed using the High Capacity cDNA Reverse Transcription Kit, and thus expressed TCRB transcripts were sequenced. Deep immunoSEQ sequencing was performed on naive, central memory and regulatory T cell samples, with an average of roughly 4 million total reads per sample. Sorted cells were lysed in RLT buffer, and RNA was extracted using DNase-treated RNeasy Micro or Mini kits according to cell number. Each cell subset was processed separately to prevent cross-contamination, with patient and healthy donor samples processed together. The immunoSEQ multiplex PCR was used to amplify TCRB sequences from cDNA, yielding 87-bp fragments that span the CDR3 region. Sequencing of the amplicons was performed on the Illumina HiSeq platform. From the authors' description of their analysis: PCR bias was computationally corrected using synthetic template baselines, reads within Hamming distance 2 were collapsed, and singletons that could not be merged were discarded. Reads were aligned against IMGT so that V, D and J genes, CDR3 length and insertions or deletions at six rearrangement sites could be assigned. Clonotype counts were normalized to sorted cell number within each subset before computing true diversity and Gini coefficients with the tcR R package. The overlap coefficient, calculated on TCRB nucleotide sequences, was used to measure repertoire sharing. As a proxy for the pre-selection repertoire, out-of-frame TCRB sequences from naive cells were analyzed. As stored in TCRdb, this immuneACCESS dataset retains in-frame rearrangements with V and J assigned. A fraction of the clones does not appear; measured against another copy, unresolved V genes explain less than half of the discrepancy, and the remainder lacks a known reason. The V and J calls and clone size were taken over from that table, and D and trimming were inferred from the DNA. The table for this sample lists 680,000 or so clones; roughly 13% of them were counted only once. Jointly, the top ten make up around 0.022% of the sample.

The data derive from a study of beta chain features in type 1 diabetes (dated by TCRdb to between 2018 and 2020). Regarding the complete study: No differences in mean age, gender distribution, total cell number or subset yield were found between patients and healthy donors. A total of around 110,000,000 sorted cells were examined across all samples, and a strong correlation was observed between cell number per subset and RNA yield. The study compared the TCRB repertoires of sorted circulating CD4+ T cell subsets in recently diagnosed type 1 diabetes patients with those in matched healthy donors. Regulatory and stem cell-like memory subsets were obtained from only 8 patients and roughly eight healthy donors, while naive and central memory subsets were obtained from all 28 donors.

Results the study describes overall, beyond this receptor: Because cDNA was sequenced instead of genomic DNA, highly expressing activated cells could be over-represented, though the groups showed no difference in activation or CD3 levels. The naive, central memory and regulatory TCRB repertoires appeared to resemble one another more closely among patients than among healthy donors. At VDJ recombination sites, patients with type 1 diabetes made fewer insertions and deleted more nucleotides, a pattern implying thymic rearrangement abnormalities. PCR might favor shorter templates, but patient and control samples were amplified and corrected together, so any skew would affect both groups equally. HLA sub-analyses involved small numbers of individuals, so any influence of HLA type on TCRB rearrangement remained unresolved. Type 1 diabetes patients showed a moderate but significant shortening of TCRB CDR3 length in all four CD4+ subsets.

The rearranged chain carries TRBV7-9 and TRBJ2-3, with the D assignment possibly TRBD1 or TRBD2, given 5 matching bases for each. This sequence was found in a man aged 18 to 35 with type 1 diabetes. Specimen: naive CD4+ T cells from blood. Taken with the paper, the label for cell subset or site translates to: true naive CD4+ T cells. The bases read TGTGCCAGCAGCCGGGACAGCACAGATACGCAGTATTTT. This translates into CASSRDSTDTQYF.